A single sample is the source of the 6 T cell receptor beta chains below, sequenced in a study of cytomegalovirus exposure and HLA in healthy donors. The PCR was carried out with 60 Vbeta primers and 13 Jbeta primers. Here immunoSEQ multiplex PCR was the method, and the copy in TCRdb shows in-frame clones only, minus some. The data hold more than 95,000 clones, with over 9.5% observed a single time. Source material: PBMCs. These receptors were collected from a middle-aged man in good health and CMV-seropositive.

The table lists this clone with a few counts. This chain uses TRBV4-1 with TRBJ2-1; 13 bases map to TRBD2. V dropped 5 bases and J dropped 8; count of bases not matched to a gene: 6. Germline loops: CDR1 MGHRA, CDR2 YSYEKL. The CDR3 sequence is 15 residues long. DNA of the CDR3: TGCGCCAGCAGCAAGACTAGCGGGAGGCCGCATGAGCAGTTCTTC. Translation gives CASSKTSGRPHEQFF.

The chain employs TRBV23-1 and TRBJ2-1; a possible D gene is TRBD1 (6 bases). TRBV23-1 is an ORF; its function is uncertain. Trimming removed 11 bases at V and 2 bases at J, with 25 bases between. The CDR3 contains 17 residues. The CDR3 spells CAEKTPDRQVTYNEQFF. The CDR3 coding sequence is TGCGCCGAAAAAACCCCCGACAGGCAGGTAACCTACAATGAGCAGTTCTTC.

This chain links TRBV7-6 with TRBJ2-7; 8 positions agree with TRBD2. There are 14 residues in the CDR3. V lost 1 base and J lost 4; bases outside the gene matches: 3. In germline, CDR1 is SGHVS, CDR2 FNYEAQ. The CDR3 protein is CASSLGTSIYEQYF. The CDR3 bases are TGTGCCAGCAGCTTAGGGACTAGCATATACGAGCAGTACTTC.

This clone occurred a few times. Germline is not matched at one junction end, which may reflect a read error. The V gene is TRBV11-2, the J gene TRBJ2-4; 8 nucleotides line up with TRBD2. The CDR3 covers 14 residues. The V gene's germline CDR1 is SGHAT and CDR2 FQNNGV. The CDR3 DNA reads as TGTGCCAGCAGCTTAGGGGGGCGGGTCGGGAGGGTGGACTTC. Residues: CASSLGGRVGRVDF. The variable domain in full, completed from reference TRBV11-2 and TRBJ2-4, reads EAGVAQSPRYKIIEKRQSVAFWCNPISGHATLYWYQQILGQGPKLLIQFQNNGVVDDSQLPKDRFSAERLKGVDSTLKIQPAKLEDSAVYLCASSLGGRVGRVDFGAGTRLSVL.

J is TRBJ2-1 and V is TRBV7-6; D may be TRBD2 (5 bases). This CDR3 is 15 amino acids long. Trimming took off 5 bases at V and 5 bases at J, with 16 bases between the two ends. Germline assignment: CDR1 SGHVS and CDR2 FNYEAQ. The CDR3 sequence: CASSPRRSYNNEQFF. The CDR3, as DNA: TGTGCCAGCAGCCCCCGGAGGTCGTATAACAATGAGCAGTTCTTC.

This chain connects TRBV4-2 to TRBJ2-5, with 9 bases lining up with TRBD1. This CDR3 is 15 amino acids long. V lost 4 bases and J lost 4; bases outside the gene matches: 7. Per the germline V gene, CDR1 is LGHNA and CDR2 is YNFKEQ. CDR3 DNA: TGTGCCAGCAGCCTGACGGACAGGGGCTCAGAGACCCAGTACTTC. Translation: CASSLTDRGSETQYF.